The rows below give T cell receptor beta chains drawn from one sample of a study of siplizumab effects on memory and regulatory T cells. Assay used: immunoSEQ multiplex PCR; TCRdb lists only in-frame clones, some missing. The data show 92,000 or so clones, with around 89% seen just once and roughly 15% held by the top ten. Sequencing was done on a sample of CD4+ T cells sorted from blood. The receptors here all came from a human donor in good health. The CDR3 runs from the conserved cysteine through the conserved F or W. Fields, in order: clone size, D gene, J gene, V gene, CDR3 length, CDR3 protein, CDR3 DNA. A D gene is named only where the DNA matches it firmly. The size entry is marked missing in some rows and otherwise reads once, few, many or a size class.

abundance: .; d_gene: .; j_gene: TRBJ1-3; v_gene: TRBV6-6; len: 13; CDR3aa: CASIDSSGNTIYF; CDR3nt: TGTGCCAGCATCGACAGCTCTGGAAACACCATATATTTT
abundance: .; d_gene: .; j_gene: TRBJ1-1; v_gene: TRBV14; len: 15; CDR3aa: CASSQEGRANTEAFF; CDR3nt: TGTGCCAGCAGCCAAGAAGGACGCGCGAACACTGAAGCTTTCTTT
abundance: .; d_gene: .; j_gene: TRBJ2-3; v_gene: TRBV28; len: 12; CDR3aa: CASSLPNGHEYF; CDR3nt: TGTGCCAGCAGTTTACCAAACGGGCATGAGTATTTT
abundance: .; d_gene: .; j_gene: TRBJ2-3; v_gene: TRBV6-5; len: 13; CDR3aa: CASSYSTGSAQYF; CDR3nt: TGTGCCAGCAGTTACTCGACCGGGAGTGCACAGTATTTT
abundance: .; d_gene: .; j_gene: TRBJ2-7; v_gene: TRBV7-9; len: 13; CDR3aa: CASSKTPTYEQYF; CDR3nt: TGTGCCAGCAGCAAGACACCTACCTACGAGCAGTACTTC
abundance: .; d_gene: .; j_gene: TRBJ2-5; v_gene: TRBV10-3; len: 13; CDR3aa: CASSPGRGETQYF; CDR3nt: TGTGCCTCCTCTCCGGGGCGAGGAGAGACCCAGTACTTC
abundance: .; d_gene: .; j_gene: TRBJ2-5; v_gene: TRBV11-2; len: 17; CDR3aa: CASSLGVEKAVQETQYF; CDR3nt: TGTGCCAGCAGCTTAGGAGTAGAAAAAGCGGTTCAAGAGACCCAGTACTTC
abundance: .; d_gene: .; j_gene: TRBJ2-2; v_gene: TRBV2; len: 15; CDR3aa: CASTHRHSGGGELFF; CDR3nt: TGTGCCAGCACTCACAGGCATAGCGGAGGCGGGGAGCTGTTTTTT
abundance: .; d_gene: .; j_gene: TRBJ2-7; v_gene: TRBV7-2; len: 17; CDR3aa: CASRKTAISTSSYEQYF; CDR3nt: TGTGCCAGCAGGAAAACCGCGATCTCGACTAGCTCCTACGAGCAGTACTTC
abundance: .; d_gene: .; j_gene: TRBJ2-5; v_gene: TRBV7-3; len: 11; CDR3aa: CARVNNRGGYF; CDR3nt: TGTGCCAGGGTAAACAACCGGGGAGGGTACTTC
abundance: .; d_gene: .; j_gene: TRBJ1-5; v_gene: TRBV27; len: 16; CDR3aa: CASSFLTGLSNQPQHF; CDR3nt: TGTGCCAGCAGTTTTCTCACAGGGCTTAGCAATCAGCCCCAGCATTTT
abundance: .; d_gene: .; j_gene: TRBJ2-7; v_gene: TRBV29-1; len: 12; CDR3aa: CSVLQGTYEQYF; CDR3nt: TGCAGCGTTCTCCAGGGAACCTACGAGCAGTACTTC
abundance: .; d_gene: .; j_gene: TRBJ2-7; v_gene: TRBV7-8; len: 15; CDR3aa: CASSLAGTRSYEQYF; CDR3nt: TGTGCCAGCAGCTTAGCGGGGACAAGGTCCTACGAGCAGTACTTC
abundance: .; d_gene: TRBD2; j_gene: TRBJ2-1; v_gene: TRBV11-3; len: 17; CDR3aa: CASSPLGLAGGAKEQFF; CDR3nt: TGTGCCAGCAGCCCCCTTGGGCTAGCGGGAGGGGCTAAGGAGCAGTTCTTC
abundance: .; d_gene: .; j_gene: TRBJ2-2; v_gene: TRBV7-2; len: 14; CDR3aa: CASTPGGNTGELFF; CDR3nt: TGTGCCAGCACCCCAGGCGGGAACACCGGGGAGCTGTTTTTT
abundance: .; d_gene: .; j_gene: TRBJ1-1; v_gene: TRBV2; len: 14; CDR3aa: CASVAIRGGTEAFF; CDR3nt: TGTGCCAGCGTGGCTATCCGGGGAGGCACTGAAGCTTTCTTT
abundance: .; d_gene: .; j_gene: TRBJ2-3; v_gene: TRBV6-6; len: 13; CDR3aa: CASSGPSVDTQYF; CDR3nt: TGTGCCAGCAGCGGGCCGAGTGTAGATACGCAGTATTTT
abundance: .; d_gene: .; j_gene: TRBJ1-1; v_gene: TRBV29-1; len: 16; CDR3aa: CSVGGRIAGQNTEAFF; CDR3nt: TGCAGCGTTGGAGGGCGGATTGCGGGACAGAACACTGAAGCTTTCTTT
abundance: .; d_gene: .; j_gene: TRBJ1-1; v_gene: TRBV19; len: 16; CDR3aa: CASSGQPGRSNTEAFF; CDR3nt: TGTGCCAGTAGTGGACAACCGGGACGTTCGAACACTGAAGCTTTCTTT
abundance: .; d_gene: TRBD2; j_gene: TRBJ2-7; v_gene: TRBV18; len: 17; CDR3aa: CASSPPGLAGGRSEQYF; CDR3nt: TGTGCCAGCTCACCACCGGGACTAGCGGGAGGAAGATCCGAGCAGTACTTC
abundance: once; d_gene: TRBD1; j_gene: TRBJ2-7; v_gene: TRBV19; len: 15; CDR3aa: CASSLGQGGPYEQYF; CDR3nt: TGTGCCAGTAGTCTGGGACAGGGTGGACCCTACGAGCAGTACTTC
abundance: once; d_gene: .; j_gene: TRBJ1-1; v_gene: TRBV7-9; len: 12; CDR3aa: CASSRGDAPAFF; CDR3nt: TGTGCCAGCAGCCGGGGGGATGCCCCAGCTTTCTTT
abundance: .; d_gene: TRBD2; j_gene: TRBJ2-1; v_gene: TRBV19; len: 14; CDR3aa: CASSPRTSPNEQFF; CDR3nt: TGTGCCAGTAGTCCAAGGACTAGCCCTAATGAGCAGTTCTTC
abundance: .; d_gene: .; j_gene: TRBJ1-3; v_gene: TRBV9; len: 14; CDR3aa: CASSVGSTGNTIYF; CDR3nt: TGTGCCAGCAGCGTAGGGTCCACTGGAAACACCATATATTTT
abundance: .; d_gene: TRBD2; j_gene: TRBJ2-4; v_gene: TRBV11-3; len: 19; CDR3aa: CASSLVSASGRAIKNIQYF; CDR3nt: TGTGCCAGCAGCTTAGTTTCAGCTAGCGGGAGGGCCATCAAAAACATTCAGTACTTC
abundance: .; d_gene: TRBD1; j_gene: TRBJ2-7; v_gene: TRBV6-6; len: 14; CDR3aa: CASSPRDSPYEQYF; CDR3nt: TGTGCCAGCAGTCCCCGGGACAGCCCATACGAGCAGTACTTC
abundance: .; d_gene: .; j_gene: TRBJ2-2; v_gene: TRBV6-4; len: 15; CDR3aa: CASSDRTANTGELFF; CDR3nt: TGTGCCAGCAGTGACAGAACGGCGAACACCGGGGAGCTGTTTTTT
abundance: .; d_gene: .; j_gene: TRBJ2-2; v_gene: TRBV20-1; len: 11; CDR3aa: CSALRRRELFF; CDR3nt: TGCAGTGCTTTACGTAGGCGGGAGCTGTTTTTT
abundance: .; d_gene: TRBD2; j_gene: TRBJ2-3; v_gene: TRBV11-3; len: 14; CDR3aa: CASSLGGGTDTQYF; CDR3nt: TGTGCCAGCAGCTTGGGGGGGGGCACAGATACGCAGTATTTT
abundance: .; d_gene: .; j_gene: TRBJ2-3; v_gene: TRBV5-1; len: 17; CDR3aa: CASSRDPTSLLPDTQYF; CDR3nt: TGCGCCAGCAGCAGGGATCCTACTAGTCTTCTCCCAGATACGCAGTATTTT
abundance: .; d_gene: .; j_gene: TRBJ1-5; v_gene: TRBV5-5; len: 14; CDR3aa: CASSTGGSNQPQHF; CDR3nt: TGTGCCAGCAGCACGGGAGGGAGCAATCAGCCCCAGCATTTT
abundance: .; d_gene: .; j_gene: TRBJ2-7; v_gene: TRBV28; len: 14; CDR3aa: CASRRSPAAYEQYF; CDR3nt: TGTGCCAGCAGGCGGTCCCCGGCGGCCTACGAGCAGTACTTC
abundance: once; d_gene: TRBD1; j_gene: TRBJ1-5; v_gene: TRBV19; len: 15; CDR3aa: CASSSGTGVNQPQHF; CDR3nt: TGTGCCAGTAGTTCCGGGACAGGGGTCAATCAGCCCCAGCATTTT
abundance: .; d_gene: .; j_gene: TRBJ1-5; v_gene: TRBV30; len: 12; CDR3aa: CAWSVEGGPQHF; CDR3nt: TGTGCCTGGAGTGTAGAGGGGGGGCCCCAGCATTTT
abundance: .; d_gene: TRBD2; j_gene: TRBJ2-5; v_gene: TRBV10-1; len: 15; CDR3aa: CARKGSGGPVETQYF; CDR3nt: TGCGCCAGAAAGGGGTCGGGAGGGCCGGTTGAGACCCAGTACTTC
abundance: once; d_gene: .; j_gene: TRBJ2-2; v_gene: TRBV27; len: 15; CDR3aa: CASSLRGGFTGELFF; CDR3nt: TGTGCCAGCAGTTTAAGAGGGGGGTTCACCGGGGAGCTGTTTTTT
abundance: few; d_gene: .; j_gene: TRBJ2-2; v_gene: TRBV10-1; len: 14; CDR3aa: CASSLGTLTGELFF; CDR3nt: TGCGCCAGCTCTCTGGGGACCCTCACCGGGGAGCTGTTTTTT
abundance: .; d_gene: .; j_gene: TRBJ2-3; v_gene: TRBV9; len: 12; CDR3aa: CASSVVGDTQYF; CDR3nt: TGTGCCAGCAGCGTAGTCGGAGATACGCAGTATTTT
abundance: .; d_gene: .; j_gene: TRBJ2-7; v_gene: TRBV6-7; len: 13; CDR3aa: CASSYSKAIEQYF; CDR3nt: TGTGCCAGCAGTTACTCGAAAGCGATCGAGCAGTACTTC
abundance: once; d_gene: TRBD2; j_gene: TRBJ2-7; v_gene: TRBV9; len: 18; CDR3aa: CASSVGTSGNLESYEQYF; CDR3nt: TGTGCCAGCAGCGTAGGGACTAGCGGGAACCTTGAATCCTACGAGCAGTACTTC
abundance: .; d_gene: .; j_gene: TRBJ1-4; v_gene: TRBV30; len: 12; CDR3aa: CAWSRRGEKLFF; CDR3nt: TGTGCCTGGAGTCGGAGGGGGGAAAAACTGTTTTTT
abundance: .; d_gene: .; j_gene: TRBJ2-3; v_gene: TRBV7-3; len: 14; CDR3aa: CASNPGAGTDTQYF; CDR3nt: TGTGCCAGCAACCCCGGCGCGGGGACAGATACGCAGTATTTT
abundance: .; d_gene: .; j_gene: TRBJ1-1; v_gene: TRBV29-1; len: 15; CDR3aa: CSGRENWGAATEAFF; CDR3nt: TGCAGCGGTCGGGAGAATTGGGGGGCGGCCACTGAAGCTTTCTTT
abundance: .; d_gene: .; j_gene: TRBJ2-1; v_gene: TRBV19; len: 17; CDR3aa: CASSERLRGISYNEQFF; CDR3nt: TGTGCCAGTAGTGAAAGACTACGGGGCATATCCTACAATGAGCAGTTCTTC
abundance: .; d_gene: .; j_gene: TRBJ2-3; v_gene: TRBV6-5; len: 16; CDR3aa: CASSYPDSSQERTQYF; CDR3nt: TGTGCCAGCAGTTACCCCGACTCTAGCCAGGAGCGGACGCAGTATTTT
abundance: .; d_gene: TRBD1; j_gene: TRBJ1-1; v_gene: TRBV5-1; len: 13; CDR3aa: CASSPGTGWSAFF; CDR3nt: TGCGCCAGCAGCCCAGGGACAGGGTGGTCGGCTTTCTTT